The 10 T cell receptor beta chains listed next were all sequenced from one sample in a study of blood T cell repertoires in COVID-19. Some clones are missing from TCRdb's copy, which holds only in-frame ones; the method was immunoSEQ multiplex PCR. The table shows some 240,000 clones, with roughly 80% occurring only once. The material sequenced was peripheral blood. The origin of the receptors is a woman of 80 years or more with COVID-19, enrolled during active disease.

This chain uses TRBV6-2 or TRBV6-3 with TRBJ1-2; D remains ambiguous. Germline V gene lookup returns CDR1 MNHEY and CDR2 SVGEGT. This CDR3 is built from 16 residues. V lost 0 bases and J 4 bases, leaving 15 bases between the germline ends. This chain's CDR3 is CASSYSSTRQSYGYTF. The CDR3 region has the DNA TGTGCCAGCAGTTACTCGAGTACGAGACAATCCTATGGCTACACCTTC.

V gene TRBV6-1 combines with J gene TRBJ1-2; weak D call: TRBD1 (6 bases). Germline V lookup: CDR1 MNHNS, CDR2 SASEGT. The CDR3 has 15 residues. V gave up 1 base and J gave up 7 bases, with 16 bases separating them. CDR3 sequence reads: CASSEGTGYRSGYTF. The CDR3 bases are TGTGCCAGCAGTGAAGGTACAGGGTATAGGAGTGGCTACACCTTC.

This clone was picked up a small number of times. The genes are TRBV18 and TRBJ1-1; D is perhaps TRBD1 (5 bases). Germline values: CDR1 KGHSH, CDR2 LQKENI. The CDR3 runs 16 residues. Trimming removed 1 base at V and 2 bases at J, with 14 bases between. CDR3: CASSPLGGSINTEAFF. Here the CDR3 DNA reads TGTGCCAGCTCACCACTGGGGGGGTCTATTAACACTGAAGCTTTCTTT.

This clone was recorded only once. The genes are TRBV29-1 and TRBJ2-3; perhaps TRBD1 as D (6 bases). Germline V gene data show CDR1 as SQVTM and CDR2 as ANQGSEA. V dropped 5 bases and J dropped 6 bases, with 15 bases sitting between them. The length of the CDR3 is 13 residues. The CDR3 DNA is TGCAGCGTTTCTGGCCTCACAGGGGATACGCAGTATTTT. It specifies CSVSGLTGDTQYF.

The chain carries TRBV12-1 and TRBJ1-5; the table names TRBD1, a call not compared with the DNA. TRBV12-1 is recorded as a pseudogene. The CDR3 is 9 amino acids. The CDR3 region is CASSVRGHF. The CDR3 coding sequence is TGTGCCAGCAGCGTAAGGGGTCATTTT.

This CDR3 is CASSYDGGRGYNEQFF. CDR3 DNA sequence: TGTGCCAGCAGTTACGACGGCGGGAGAGGGTACAATGAGCAGTTCTTC. The V and J genes are TRBV6-2 or TRBV6-3 and TRBJ2-1; TRBD2 matches 7 bases. Trimming cost V 2 bases and J 4 bases; bases outside gene matches: 8. The V gene's germline CDR1 is MNHEY and CDR2 SVGEGT. This CDR3 is 16 amino acids long.

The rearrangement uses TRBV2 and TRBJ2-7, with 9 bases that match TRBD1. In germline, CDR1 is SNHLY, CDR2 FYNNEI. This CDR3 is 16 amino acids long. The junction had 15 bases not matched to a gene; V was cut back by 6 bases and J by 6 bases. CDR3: CASSPSRRTGAGEQYF. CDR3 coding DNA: TGTGCCAGCAGCCCTTCCCGGCGGACAGGGGCTGGCGAGCAGTACTTC. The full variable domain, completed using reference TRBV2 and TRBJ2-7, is EPEVTQTPSHQVTQMGQEVILRCVPISNHLYFYWYRQILGQKVEFLVSFYNNEISEKSEIFDDQFSVERPDGSNFTLKIRSTKLEDSAMYFCASSPSRRTGAGEQYFGPGTRLTVT.

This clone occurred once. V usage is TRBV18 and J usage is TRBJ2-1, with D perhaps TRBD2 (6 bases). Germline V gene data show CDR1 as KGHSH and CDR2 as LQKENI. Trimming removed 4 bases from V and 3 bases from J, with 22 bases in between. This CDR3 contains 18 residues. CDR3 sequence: CASSRTQLRGFDYNEQFF. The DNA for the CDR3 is TGTGCCAGCTCACGAACACAGTTACGGGGGTTCGACTACAATGAGCAGTTCTTC. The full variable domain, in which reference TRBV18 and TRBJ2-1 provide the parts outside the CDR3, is NAGVMQNPRHLVRRRGQEARLRCSPMKGHSHVYWYRQLPEEGLKFMVYLQKENIIDESGMPKERFSAEFPKEGPSILRIQQVVRGDSAAYFCASSRTQLRGFDYNEQFFGPGTRLTVL.

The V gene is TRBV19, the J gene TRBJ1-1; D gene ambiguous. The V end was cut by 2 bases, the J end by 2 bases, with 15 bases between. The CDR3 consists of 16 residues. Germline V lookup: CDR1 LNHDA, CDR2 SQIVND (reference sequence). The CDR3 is CASSILPGSRNTEAFF. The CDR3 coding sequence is TGTGCCAGTAGTATACTTCCGGGAAGTAGAAACACTGAAGCTTTCTTT.

Written as DNA, the CDR3 is TGTGCCAGCAGCCAAGATGGTTCGGGAGTGTCAGCAACTAATGAAAAACTGTTTTTT. Translated: CASSQDGSGVSATNEKLFF. The chain links TRBV3-1 (or the pseudogene TRBV3-2) to TRBJ1-4; no reliable D call. V lost 0 bases and J lost 0, with 17 bases in between. Germline values: CDR1 LGHDT, CDR2 YNNKEL (reference sequence). The length of the CDR3 is 19 residues.